This TCR beta chain comes out of a study of T cells in Graves' hyperthyroidism and ophthalmopathy (dated by TCRdb to about 2019). Looking at the study overall: Peripheral blood samples were taken at initial diagnosis, before any treatment was given. To identify distinguishing TCR V-J signatures, a discovery cohort of roughly 100 patients was used, comprising some 45 with Graves' ophthalmopathy and some 60 with stable Graves' hyperthyroidism. According to the paper, TCR Vbeta CDR3 sequencing was carried out on 135 peripheral blood samples, which came from over 40 ophthalmopathy, 80 or so hyperthyroidism and roughly 17 progressor patients. In addition, the study compared T-cell repertoires in thyroid tissue and in blood from about 6 Graves' hyperthyroidism patients. The roughly 100 discovery patients were randomly divided into training and test sets at a 7:3 ratio. Whether ophthalmopathy could be predicted prospectively was tested in an independent validation cohort made up of about 18 hyperthyroidism patients plus 17 patients who later progressed to ophthalmopathy. Once sampling was done, hyperthyroidism patients were given methimazole at a starting dose of 30 mg daily, whereas ophthalmopathy patients were given high-dose intravenous methylprednisolone.

What the authors observed across the whole study: A model built on a 13 V-J signature distinguished ophthalmopathy from stable hyperthyroidism, reaching about 89% sensitivity and under 84% specificity in cross-validation and 80%/75% in testing. Most expanded thyroid clonotypes (frequency above 0.001) were also found in blood, which suggests that blood repertoires may mirror thyroid immune responses. Sample size was not statistically predetermined, and blinding of investigators to group allocation was not performed. In validation, the model predicted progression to ophthalmopathy a median of approximately 6.3 months before onset, with roughly 71% sensitivity and 72.22% specificity.

About this clonotype itself: What antigen it recognizes has not been identified. No much larger clone exists at a distance of one base, and base qualities are not known.

Hyperthyroidism patients were newly diagnosed, with disease duration under 2 months, and aged 18 to 65 years. The study excluded patients with uncontrolled infections, other autoimmune diseases, pregnancy or lactation. Diagnoses were based on clinical symptoms, serum thyroxine and TRAb, thyroid ultrasound and orbital computed tomography. For progressor patients, blood was drawn at the first diagnosis of hyperthyroidism, before any ophthalmopathy symptoms had appeared. Ficoll-Paque density gradient centrifugation was used to isolate PBMCs from around 10 ml of fresh peripheral blood. Progressor patients were defined as those initially diagnosed with Graves' hyperthyroidism in whom ophthalmopathy developed during follow-up. Total RNA was extracted using Trizol reagent, and RNA quality was assessed on an Agilent 2100 Bioanalyzer. The V and J ends are trimmed by 3 bases and 6 bases, leaving 11 bases between them. Its CDR3 holds 13 amino acids, cysteine through phenylalanine. Only the CDR3 region is kept as DNA, spanning 39 bases read in frame from base 1. Via the germline V gene (reference sequence), CDR1 is LNHDA and CDR2 SQIVND.

The TCR beta CDR3 regions were amplified from the RNA transcripts. The TCR CDR3 was subjected to a first round of RT-PCR using the HTBI primer set and the Qiagen OneStep RT-PCR kit. A second multiplex PCR round built the libraries, followed by size selection and purification. The libraries were sequenced on an Illumina HiSeq2000 using paired-end 100 bp reads. As for the original processing: SOAPnuke was used to process the raw data, with reads discarded if the reads contained adapters or uncalled bases, had a mean Phred below 15, or lacked an exact constant-primer or identifier match. COPE v1.2.5 was used to merge the high-quality paired reads, and each unique nucleotide sequence was defined as a clonotype. MiTCR v1.1 was used to align the clonotypes against IMGT TRBV, TRBD and TRBJ reference segments. Only V-J combinations with frequency above 0.0001, covering approximately 99% of repertoires, were analysed. A TCS score was defined as the ratio between F50 (clonal expansion) and ExV (chaos), using BLOSUM62-based TCRdist between CDR3 peptides within each V-J. Welch's t-statistics and random forest reduced just over 500 V-J features to under 15, which were used in a naive Bayes classifier (R e1071). In TCRdb, the public reads were trimmed at Q25 with fastp and aligned with MiXCR, with productive beta chains retained. Entries are consolidated by CDR3 protein sequence, retaining the most common genes and DNA. These V and J calls rely on TCRdb rather than the paper's analysis. In this sample the table shows approximately 400,000 distinct CDR3 sequences, approximately 12% of which occur a single time. Of the sample, around 20% falls within the top ten clones.

Material for sequencing was blood. The sequence joins TRBV19 to TRBJ1-1, with TRBD1 perhaps the D gene, on 6 matching bases. The receptor's source is a man aged 25-45 years with Graves' hyperthyroidism that later progressed to Graves' ophthalmopathy. CDR3 reads: CASSIPGASEAFF. At the DNA level, the sequence is TGTGCCAGTAGTATCCCGGGGGCGTCTGAAGCTTTCTTT.